This TCR beta chain was retrieved from a study of tumor-infiltrating lymphocytes in primary liver carcinoma (dated by TCRdb to 2016 to 2017). Concerning the study at large: Between late 2015 and early 2016, 4 or 5 patients in China with histopathologically diagnosed primary liver carcinoma had their tumors surgically resected. Of the five patients (three men and two women, aged 30 to 69 years), four had hepatocellular carcinoma and one had combined HCC and intrahepatic cholangiocarcinoma. Tumors of the five patients were stage T1-T3 N0M0 with maximum diameters of 4.2 to 10 cm. Each sample produced about 3.65 to 8 million productive TCRbeta reads, and read depth showed no significant difference between tissue types. Across five regions of each liver tumor, along with adjacent normal tissue and blood, the study brought together TCRbeta repertoire sequencing, expression microarrays and whole-exome sequencing. A total of about 35 specimens from 5 patients went through TCRbeta repertoire sequencing, namely 25 tumor regions, 5 adjacent noncancerous liver tissues and 5 peripheral blood samples. Technical replicate repertoires showed high reproducibility, with mean shared-clone rates roughly 0.89 and correlation coefficients above 0.95. What the study reported, not specific to this receptor: Repertoire overlap was higher between tumor regions (mean roughly 35%) than tumor-adjacent (roughly 17%) or tumor-blood (approximately 14%) pairs, consistent with antigen-driven expansion. Because only the TCR beta chain was sequenced and unpaired alpha chains were not captured, true repertoire diversity is likely underestimated. Only a few patients were included in the study, and the authors note that the findings should be validated in a larger study. Since the samples were bulk and unsorted, there was no way to compare CD4+ and CD8+ T cell repertoires. The top 250 clones accounted for a significantly greater share of the repertoire in tumors than in blood (p = 0.039).

TCRbeta-specific cDNA was reverse-transcribed from about 520 ng total RNA using a constant-region primer and ProtoScript II reverse transcriptase. The TCRbeta libraries were prepared through three rounds of nested multiplex PCR following a slightly modified ARM-PCR procedure. Each of the first two PCR rounds ran for about 10 cycles using multiplex TRBV1-TRBV30 forward primers together with a Cbeta reverse primer. A final 25-cycle PCR with Deep VentR polymerase added sample barcodes and Illumina adapters. Before sequencing, amplicons between 200 and 500 bp were purified from gel using a QIAquick gel extraction kit. An Illumina HiSeq 2500 was used to sequence the TCRbeta amplicons, generating 250-bp paired-end reads. Turning to the authors' computational methods: Trimmomatic v0.33 was used to quality-trim the reads, and FLASH v1.2.11 was used to merge paired reads so that full CDR3 sequences could be recovered. MiGEC v1.2.1b assigned V, D and J germline segments to the rearranged TCRbeta sequences. Clonotype statistics and Shannon-Wiener diversity indices were computed with VDJtools v1.0.0. Except for diversity analysis, only the 250 most abundant clonotypes of each sample were used in subsequent analyses to reduce sampling bias. TCRdb trimmed the raw reads at Q25, called clones with MiXCR and kept productive beta chains. Rows matching on CDR3 protein sequence are summarized as one entry with the most common DNA and genes. The V and J calls were not made by the authors but by TCRdb's processing. This sample lists almost 200,000 distinct CDR3 sequences; about 61% were detected once. The ten largest clones take up 6% to 8.5% of the sample.

TRIzol reagent was used to extract blood RNA from unsorted whole blood, while the DNeasy Blood & Tissue kit provided the germline DNA. At the time of sampling, the patients had chronic HBV infection and had not received any treatment. Before surgery, roughly 3.7 milliliters of peripheral blood were collected into K2EDTA tubes. In its sample, this clonotype was seen once. There is no known antigen for this receptor. One end of the junction varies from germline; a read error may be responsible. From the cysteine up to the phenylalanine, the CDR3 has a length of 15 residues. Just the 45-base CDR3 DNA is kept, in frame starting at base 1. Reading the germline V gene gives CDR1 SGHNT and CDR2 YENEEA.

Sequences were obtained from peripheral blood. This TCR came from a woman aged 60-75 years with primary liver carcinoma and hepatitis B virus infection. The chain is made from TRBV11-3 and TRBJ2-1; 8 junctional bases match TRBD2. The CDR3 protein is CASSPRGSGNSEQFF. The sequence in DNA is TGTGCCAGCAGCCCTCGGGGTAGCGGGAACAGTGAGCAGTTCTTT.